This TCR beta chain was sequenced in a study of tumor-infiltrating lymphocytes in localized non-small cell lung cancer. Overall study findings and caveats: Tumor T-cell fraction was not associated with recurrence-free survival.

Concerning this clone: The antigen remains unidentified.

The repertoire was sequenced with immunoSEQ multiplex PCR; TCRdb's copy has only in-frame clones and lacks some. There are about 15,000 clones in the sample; roughly 76% occur only once, and approximately 2.6% lies in the top ten. The CDR3 spans 16 residues. The germline gives CDR1 SGHNT, CDR2 YENEEA. Trimming cost V 1 base and J 3 bases; bases outside gene matches: 4. This chain connects TRBV11-3 to TRBJ2-3; 10 nucleotides match TRBD2. The sample consisted of lung tumor tissue. This sequence originates from a human donor with non-small cell lung cancer. CDR3: CASSLGSGRATDTQYF. CDR3 bases: TGTGCCAGCAGCTTAGGGAGCGGGAGGGCGACAGATACGCAGTATTTT. The full variable domain, its missing parts supplied by reference TRBV11-3 and TRBJ2-3, is EAGVVQSPRYKIIEKKQPVAFWCNPISGHNTLYWYLQNLGQGPELLIRYENEEAVDDSQLPKDRFSAERLKGVDSTLKIQPAELGDSAVYLCASSLGSGRATDTQYFGPGTRLTVL.